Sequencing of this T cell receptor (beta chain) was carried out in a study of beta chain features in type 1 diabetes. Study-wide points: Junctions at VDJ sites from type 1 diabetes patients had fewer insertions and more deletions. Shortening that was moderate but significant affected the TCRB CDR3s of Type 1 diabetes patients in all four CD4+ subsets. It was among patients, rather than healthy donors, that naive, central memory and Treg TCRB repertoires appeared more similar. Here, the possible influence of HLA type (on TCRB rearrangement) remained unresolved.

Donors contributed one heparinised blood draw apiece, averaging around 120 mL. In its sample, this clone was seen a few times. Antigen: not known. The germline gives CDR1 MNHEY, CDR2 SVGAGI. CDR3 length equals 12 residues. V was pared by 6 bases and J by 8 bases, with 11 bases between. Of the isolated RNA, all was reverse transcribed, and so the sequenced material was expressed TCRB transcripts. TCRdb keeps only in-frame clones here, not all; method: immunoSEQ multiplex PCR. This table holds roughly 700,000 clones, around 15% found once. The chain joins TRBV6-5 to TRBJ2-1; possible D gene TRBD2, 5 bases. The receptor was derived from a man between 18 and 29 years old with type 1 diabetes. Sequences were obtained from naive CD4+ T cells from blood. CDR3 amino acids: CASSSSGDEQFF. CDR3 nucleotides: TGTGCCAGCAGCTCATCCGGGGATGAGCAGTTCTTC.